These 30 T cell receptor beta chains were sequenced from one sample in a study of cytomegalovirus exposure and HLA in healthy donors. Primers included in the PCR were 60 Vbeta and 13 Jbeta primers. Here immunoSEQ multiplex PCR was the method, and the copy in TCRdb shows in-frame clones only, minus some. The data show approximately 120,000 clones, approximately 84% seen once. The sequenced sample consisted of PBMCs. These receptors originate from a man in his late teens or twenties in good health and CMV-seropositive.

This sequence joins TRBV15 and TRBJ2-7; possibly TRBD1 for D (5 bases). The germline gives CDR1 LNHNV, CDR2 YYDKDF (reference sequence). Deletions cut 6 bases from V and 4 bases from J, with 13 bases between. The length of the CDR3 is 13 residues. This CDR3 is CATSRAGRYEQYF. The CDR3, as DNA: TGTGCCACCAGTCGTGCAGGGCGGTACGAGCAGTACTTC. Using reference TRBV15 and TRBJ2-7 for the parts outside the CDR3, the full variable domain is DAMVIQNPRYQVTQFGKPVTLSCSQTLNHNVMYWYQQKSSQAPKLLFHYYDKDFNNEADTPDNFQSRRPNTSFCFLDIRSPGLGDTAMYLCATSRAGRYEQYFGPGTRLTVT.

V gene TRBV7-2 combines with J gene TRBJ2-7, with D possibly being TRBD1 (5 bases). The length of the CDR3 is 15 residues. Germline V gene data show CDR1 as SGHTA and CDR2 as FQGNSA. V lost 0 bases and J 3 bases, leaving 12 bases between the germline ends. The CDR3 sequence is CASSLAIGADYEQYF. CDR3 coding DNA: TGTGCCAGCAGCTTAGCCATAGGGGCGGACTACGAGCAGTACTTC. Full variable domain (outside the CDR3, taken from reference TRBV7-2 and TRBJ2-7): GAGVSQSPSNKVTEKGKDVELRCDPISGHTALYWYRQSLGQGLEFLIYFQGNSAPDKSGLPSDRFSAERTGGSVSTLTIQRTQQEDSAVYLCASSLAIGADYEQYFGPGTRLTVT.

This clone appeared once. This chain connects TRBV6-5 to TRBJ1-1; possible D gene TRBD1, 5 bases. Between the trimmed V and J ends, which lost 0 bases and 1 base, there was a span of 6 bases. This CDR3 comprises 14 residues. Germline CDR1 is MNHEY and CDR2 is SVGAGI. The CDR3 loop reads CASSYSQGNTEAFF. CDR3 DNA: TGTGCCAGCAGTTACTCCCAGGGGAACACTGAAGCTTTCTTT.

This sequence joins TRBV19 and TRBJ2-1, with 7 bases matching TRBD1. Germline trimming cut 2 bases from V and 5 bases from J; bases unmatched to any gene: 9. Germline CDR1 and CDR2: LNHDA and SQIVND (reference sequence). The CDR3 is made up of 16 amino acids. For the CDR3, the DNA is TGTGCCAGTAGTATACGATCGGGACAGATGAACAATGAGCAGTTCTTC. It is translated as CASSIRSGQMNNEQFF.

A few counts support this clone. The rearrangement joins TRBV7-6 to TRBJ1-1; 10 bases are a match to TRBD1. Germline V lookup: CDR1 SGHVS, CDR2 FNYEAQ. CDR3 length: 14 amino acids. The junction had 2 bases not matched to a gene; V was cut back by 1 base and J by 6 bases. The CDR3 nucleotides are TGTGCCAGCAGCTTAGAGGGGACAGGGGCTGAAGCTTTCTTT. It codes for CASSLEGTGAEAFF.

The J gene is TRBJ1-2, the V gene TRBV6-5, with no clear D. CDR1 is MNHEY, CDR2 SVGAGI, per germline. Between the trimmed V and J ends, which lost 2 bases and 8 bases, there was a span of 6 bases. The CDR3 consists of 11 residues. As DNA, the CDR3 is TGTGCCAGCAGTTACGGGCGCGGCTACACCTTC. Translated: CASSYGRGYTF.

This rearrangement joins TRBV27 to TRBJ2-7; 8 bases are a match to TRBD2. In germline, CDR1 is MNHEY, CDR2 SMNVEV (reference sequence). This CDR3 is 15 amino acids long. The V gene end was trimmed by 2 bases and the J gene end by 2 bases; junction bases not matched to a gene: 5. CDR3 loop: CASSLGSGRAYEQYF. Here the CDR3 DNA reads TGTGCCAGCAGTTTAGGGTCCGGGAGGGCCTACGAGCAGTACTTC.

The chain recombines TRBV18 with TRBJ1-1, with a possible D match to TRBD1 (6 bases). This CDR3 contains 14 residues. Between the trimmed V and J ends, which lost 8 bases and 1 base, there was a span of 14 bases. Germline loops: CDR1 KGHSH, CDR2 LQKENI. CDR3 residues: CASTNPGQNTEAFF. The CDR3 DNA follows: TGTGCCAGCACAAACCCGGGACAGAACACTGAAGCTTTCTTT.

In its sample, this clone was seen a few times. The chain carries TRBV7-9 and TRBJ1-6, with D tentatively TRBD1 (5 bases). Trimming left V 5 bases short and J 7 bases short, with 21 bases between. The CDR3 has 17 amino acids. In germline, CDR1 is SEHNR, CDR2 FQNEAQ (reference sequence). In nucleotides, the CDR3 is TGTGCCAGCAGCCGATTCGGCCAAGGGGCGGGGAATTCACCCCTCCACTTT. It specifies CASSRFGQGAGNSPLHF. Supplemented by reference TRBV7-9 and TRBJ1-6, the full variable domain reads DTGVSQNPRHKITKRGQNVTFRCDPISEHNRLYWYRQTLGQGPEFLTYFQNEAQLEKSRLLSDRFSAERPKGSFSTLEIQRTEQGDSAMYLCASSRFGQGAGNSPLHFGNGTRLTVT.

The rearrangement links TRBV30 to TRBJ2-7, with a possible D match to TRBD2 (5 bases). Germline loops: CDR1 GTSNPN, CDR2 SVGIG (reference sequence). The V gene lost 0 bases and the J gene lost 3 bases, with 12 bases spanning the gap. This CDR3 is built from 14 residues. CDR3 DNA sequence: TGTGCCTGGAGTGTACGCGGTCGGGGCTACGAGCAGTACTTC. This sequence encodes CAWSVRGRGYEQYF.

The chain employs TRBV14 and TRBJ2-1, with D tentatively TRBD1 (6 bases). Trimming stripped 2 bases from V and 9 bases from J, with 11 bases between. CDR3 length: 13 residues. CDR1 and CDR2 (germline): SGHDN, FVKESK. This chain's CDR3 is CASSQRRGSEQFF. CDR3 bases: TGTGCCAGCAGCCAACGCAGGGGCAGTGAGCAGTTCTTC. Variable domain in full (rest from reference TRBV14 and TRBJ2-1): EAGVTQFPSHSVIEKGQTVTLRCDPISGHDNLYWYRRVMGKEIKFLLHFVKESKQDESGMPNNRFLAERTGGTYSTLKVQPAELEDSGVYFCASSQRRGSEQFFGPGTRLTVL.

V gene TRBV4-3 combines with J gene TRBJ2-7, with 12 bases that match TRBD1. The germline gives CDR1 LGHNA, CDR2 YSLEER. J was trimmed by 4 bases and V by 8 bases; bases with no gene match: 9. The CDR3 has 15 residues. The CDR3 DNA follows: TGCGCCAGCTCTCGAGAGGGACAGGGGGCTTACGAGCAGTACTTC. It codes for CASSREGQGAYEQYF.

CDR3 DNA sequence: TGTGCCAGCAGTTACCAAGGGGCGCTCTCGGTTGAAGCTTTCTTT. This encodes CASSYQGALSVEAFF. The genes are TRBV6-5 and TRBJ1-1; D might be TRBD1 (5 bases). CDR1 is MNHEY and CDR2 is SVGAGI in the germline V gene. There are 15 residues in the CDR3. Trimming cost V 2 bases and J 7 bases, with 17 bases left between them.

This rearrangement joins TRBV5-4 to TRBJ1-1; TRBD1 agrees at 8 bases. V dropped 4 bases and J dropped 5; count of bases not matched to a gene: 7. Germline CDR1 reads SGHNT; CDR2 reads YYREEE (reference sequence). The CDR3 loop spans 14 amino acids. The CDR3 DNA reads TGTGCCAGCAGCCTTGGACAGGGCGGAACTGAAGCTTTCTTT. It encodes CASSLGQGGTEAFF.

The V and J genes are TRBV5-1 and TRBJ2-1; D ambiguous. Germline V gene sequence: CDR1 SGHRS, CDR2 YFSETQ. This CDR3 spans 13 amino acids. The germline V and J ends were trimmed by 0 bases and 6 bases, with 7 bases remaining between them. The CDR3 loop reads CASSLVGSNEQFF. In DNA, the CDR3 is TGCGCCAGCAGCTTGGTTGGTAGCAATGAGCAGTTCTTC. Full variable domain (rest looked up from reference TRBV5-1 and TRBJ2-1): KAGVTQTPRYLIKTRGQQVTLSCSPISGHRSVSWYQQTPGQGLQFLFEYFSETQRNKGNFPGRFSGRQFSNSRSEMNVSTLELGDSALYLCASSLVGSNEQFFGPGTRLTVL.

The V gene is TRBV15, the J gene TRBJ2-3; TRBD2 matches 8 bases. The V gene end was trimmed by 5 bases and the J gene end by 5 bases; junction bases not matched to a gene: 15. Germline CDR1 reads LNHNV; CDR2 reads YYDKDF (reference sequence). The CDR3 consists of 17 residues. DNA of the CDR3: TGTGCCACCAGCCAATATTCGCTGGGCGGGGGGAAAGATACGCAGTATTTT. The encoded protein is CATSQYSLGGGKDTQYF.

This clone was seen just once. This chain links TRBV29-1 with TRBJ1-1; no clear D. Germline loops: CDR1 SQVTM, CDR2 ANQGSEA. Trimming shortened V by 1 base and J by 7 bases, and 7 bases separated the two germline ends. CDR3 length: 11 residues. CDR3: CSVEGESEAFF. CDR3 DNA: TGCAGCGTTGAAGGCGAAAGTGAAGCTTTCTTT.

This chain connects TRBV25-1 to TRBJ1-2; 10 bases match TRBD1. CDR1 and CDR2 (germline): MGHDK, SYGVNS. This CDR3 contains 15 residues. V trimming: 2 bases; J trimming: 6 bases; junction bases outside the gene matches: 6. CDR3 DNA: TGTGCCAGCAGTGAACCGGGACAGGGGATACATGGCTACACCTTC. Its translation is CASSEPGQGIHGYTF.

For this clone: A junction end diverges from the germline sequence, so it may reflect a read error. The genes are TRBV7-9 and TRBJ1-1; D is unclear. Germline assignment: CDR1 SEHNR and CDR2 FQNEAQ (reference sequence). This CDR3 is 13 amino acids long. CDR3 bases: TGTTCCAGCAGCTTAGCGGCGGGCACTGAAGCTTTCTTT. Translated, it gives CSSSLAAGTEAFF.

This chain joins TRBV11-3 and TRBJ2-2; 9 nucleotides agree with TRBD1. Trimming removed 5 bases from V and 1 base from J; junction bases left unmatched: 5. The CDR3 consists of 16 residues. Germline values: CDR1 SGHNT, CDR2 YENEEA. CDR3 nucleotides: TGTGCCAGCAGCCCAAGGACAGGGGAGAACACCGGGGAGCTGTTTTTT. This sequence encodes CASSPRTGENTGELFF.

The chain couples TRBV5-4 to TRBJ2-3, with 11 bases aligning to TRBD2. Trimming took 3 bases from V and 3 from J; bases not matched to a gene: 6. The germline V gene encodes CDR1 SGHNT and CDR2 YYREEE (reference sequence). CDR3 size: 16 residues. CDR3 nucleotide sequence: TGTGCCAGCAGCTCCTATAGCGGGGGGGCAACAGATACGCAGTATTTT. Encoded protein: CASSSYSGGATDTQYF. Together with reference TRBV5-4 and TRBJ2-3, the CDR3 gives the full variable domain: ETGVTQSPTHLIKTRGQQVTLRCSSQSGHNTVSWYQQALGQGPQFIFQYYREEENGRGNFPPRFSGLQFPNYSSELNVNALELDDSALYLCASSSYSGGATDTQYFGPGTRLTVL.

The gene calls are TRBV20-1 and TRBJ2-5, with a possible D match to TRBD2 (6 bases). The CDR3 has 11 amino acids. CDR1 is DFQATT, CDR2 SNEGSKA, per germline (reference sequence). In DNA form, the CDR3 reads TGCAGAGTAGCGGTACAAGAGACCCAGTACTTC. Protein product: CRVAVQETQYF.

Only one count was recorded for this clone. V is TRBV30 and J is TRBJ1-2; TRBD1 matches at 7 bases. The CDR3 length is 13 residues. Germline-derived CDR1 and CDR2 are GTSNPN and SVGIG (reference sequence). The J segment lost 8 bases and the V segment lost 4 bases, leaving 10 bases of the junction unmatched. CDR3 sequence: CAWTGEAGGGYTF. In DNA, the CDR3 is TGTGCCTGGACCGGGGAGGCAGGGGGAGGCTACACCTTC.

The table lists this clone with a few counts. The chain recombines TRBV6-4 with TRBJ2-2, with D tentatively TRBD2 (5 bases). V dropped 4 bases and J dropped 2 bases, with 8 bases sitting between them. Germline-derived CDR1 and CDR2 are MRHNA and SNTAGT. The CDR3 runs to 14 residues. CDR3 region: CASSVGRNTGELFF. CDR3 DNA sequence: TGTGCCAGCAGTGTAGGGAGAAACACCGGGGAGCTGTTTTTT.

The sample holds one count of this clone. The chain carries TRBV29-1 and TRBJ1-1; weak D call: TRBD1 (6 bases). CDR1 is SQVTM and CDR2 is ANQGSEA in the germline V gene. CDR3 length: 14 residues. DNA of the CDR3: TGCACCTGTATACAGGGACCCTCGGGAACTGAAGCTTTCTTT. Translation gives CTCIQGPSGTEAFF.

The CDR3 DNA is TGTGCCAGTAGTGCCCTAGCGGGGGGGCTGGAGACCCAGTACTTC. Protein sequence: CASSALAGGLETQYF. The J gene is TRBJ2-5, the V gene TRBV19; the match to TRBD2 covers 12 bases. The CDR3 length is 15 residues. Germline values: CDR1 LNHDA, CDR2 SQIVND (reference sequence). Germline trimming cut 5 bases from V and 5 bases from J; bases unmatched to any gene: 6. Complete variable domain (other parts from reference TRBV19 and TRBJ2-5): DGGITQSPKYLFRKEGQNVTLSCEQNLNHDAMYWYRQDPGQGLRLIYYSQIVNDFQKGDIAEGYSVSREKKESFPLTVTSAQKNPTAFYLCASSALAGGLETQYFGPGTRLLVL.

In this sample, this clone turned up once. The J gene is TRBJ2-7, the V gene TRBV27; 9 positions match TRBD1. Looked up from germline, CDR1 is MNHEY and CDR2 is SMNVEV (reference sequence). V lost 5 bases and J lost 3; bases outside the gene matches: 5. CDR3 length: 14 amino acids. The CDR3 nucleotides read TGTGCCAGCAGTCTAAAGGACAGGGGCTACGAGCAGTACTTC. Its protein is CASSLKDRGYEQYF.

J is TRBJ2-7 and V is TRBV7-9; D is perhaps TRBD2 (5 bases). The germline V gene has CDR1 SEHNR and CDR2 FQNEAQ (reference sequence). The CDR3 loop spans 16 amino acids. V lost 4 bases and J lost 0, with 16 bases in between. The CDR3 here is CASSSTNGIDSYEQYF. CDR3 sequence (DNA): TGTGCCAGCAGCTCTACTAACGGGATCGACTCCTACGAGCAGTACTTC.

This chain joins TRBV6-5 and TRBJ1-4; D is unresolved. Germline V gives CDR1 MNHEY, CDR2 SVGAGI. This CDR3 spans 14 amino acids. V was cut by 5 bases and J by 4 bases, with 11 bases left in between. In nucleotides, the CDR3 is TGTGCCAGCAGTGGAACCGGGGATAATGAAAAACTGTTTTTT. This encodes CASSGTGDNEKLFF.

This chain joins TRBV4-1 and TRBJ1-1; 9 nucleotides agree with TRBD1. Germline assignment: CDR1 MGHRA and CDR2 YSYEKL. The CDR3 covers 15 residues. With 4 bases clipped from V and 1 base from J, the junction kept 4 bases outside the gene matches. The CDR3 DNA is TGCGCCAGCAGCCGAGAGGGACAGGGGAACACTGAAGCTTTCTTT. Translation: CASSREGQGNTEAFF.